This section outlines one T cell receptor beta chain sequence together with its context. This sample was included in a study of shared clonotypes between healthy human individuals. V dropped 0 bases and J dropped 6 bases, with 7 bases sitting between them. Germline V gives CDR1 SGHNT, CDR2 YYREEE (reference sequence). The CDR3 consists of 12 residues. A deep-level run was used for the assay. Assay: immunoSEQ multiplex PCR; the TCRdb copy retains only in-frame clones and omits some. The sample shows more than 450,000 clones, more than 65% of them seen only once. In unsorted samples, genomic DNA was obtained using roughly 90 million PBMCs.

Sequencing was done on a sample of PBMCs. The chain joins TRBV5-4 to TRBJ2-7, with a tentative D call TRBD1 (6 bases). The receptor comes from a woman in her 40s in good health. Some clones in this sample may be carry-over from other donors' samples. The CDR3 is CASSLVGGEQYF. DNA of the CDR3: TGTGCCAGCAGCTTGGTAGGGGGCGAGCAGTACTTC.